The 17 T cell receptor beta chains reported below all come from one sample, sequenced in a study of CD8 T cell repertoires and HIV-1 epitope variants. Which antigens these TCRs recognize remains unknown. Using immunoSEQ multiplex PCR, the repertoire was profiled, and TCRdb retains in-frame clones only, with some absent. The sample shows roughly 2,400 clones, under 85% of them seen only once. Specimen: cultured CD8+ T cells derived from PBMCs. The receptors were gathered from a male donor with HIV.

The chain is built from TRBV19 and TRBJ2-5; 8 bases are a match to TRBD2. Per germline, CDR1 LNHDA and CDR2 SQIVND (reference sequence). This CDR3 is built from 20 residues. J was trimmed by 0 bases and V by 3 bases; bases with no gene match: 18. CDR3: CASSIGVGTSGWGYQETQYF. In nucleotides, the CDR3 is TGTGCCAGTAGTATCGGAGTAGGAACTAGCGGATGGGGGTACCAAGAGACCCAGTACTTC. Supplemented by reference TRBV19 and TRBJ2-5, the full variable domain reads DGGITQSPKYLFRKEGQNVTLSCEQNLNHDAMYWYRQDPGQGLRLIYYSQIVNDFQKGDIAEGYSVSREKKESFPLTVTSAQKNPTAFYLCASSIGVGTSGWGYQETQYFGPGTRLLVL.

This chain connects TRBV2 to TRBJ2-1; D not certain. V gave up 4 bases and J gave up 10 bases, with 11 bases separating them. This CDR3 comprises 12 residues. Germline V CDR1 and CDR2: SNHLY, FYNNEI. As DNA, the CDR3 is TGTGCCAGCAGTGGGTTGGTTTCAGAGCAGTTCTTC. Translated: CASSGLVSEQFF.

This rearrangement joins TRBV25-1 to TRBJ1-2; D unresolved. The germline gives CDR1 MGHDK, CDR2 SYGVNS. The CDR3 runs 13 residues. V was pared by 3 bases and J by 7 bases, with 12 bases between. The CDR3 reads CASSDNSWGGYTF. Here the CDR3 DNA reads TGTGCCAGCAGTGATAACAGCTGGGGTGGCTACACCTTC.

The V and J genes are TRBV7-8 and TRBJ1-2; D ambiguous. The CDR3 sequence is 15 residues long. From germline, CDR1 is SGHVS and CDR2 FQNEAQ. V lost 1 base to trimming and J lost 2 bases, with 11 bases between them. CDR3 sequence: CASSLEEVSNYGYTF. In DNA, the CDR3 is TGTGCCAGCAGCTTAGAAGAGGTTTCGAACTATGGCTACACCTTC.

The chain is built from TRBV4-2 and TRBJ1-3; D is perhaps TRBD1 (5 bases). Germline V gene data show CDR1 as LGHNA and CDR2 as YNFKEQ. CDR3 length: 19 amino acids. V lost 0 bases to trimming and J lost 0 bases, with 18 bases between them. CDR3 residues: CASSQETPGAENSGNTIYF. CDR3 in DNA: TGTGCCAGCAGCCAAGAAACGCCTGGGGCTGAGAACTCTGGAAACACCATATATTTT.

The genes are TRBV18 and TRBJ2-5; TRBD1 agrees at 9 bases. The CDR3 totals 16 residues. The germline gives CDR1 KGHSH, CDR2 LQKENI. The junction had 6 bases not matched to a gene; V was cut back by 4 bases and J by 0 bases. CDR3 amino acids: CASSQPGQGYQETQYF. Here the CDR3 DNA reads TGTGCCAGCTCACAGCCGGGACAGGGTTACCAAGAGACCCAGTACTTC.

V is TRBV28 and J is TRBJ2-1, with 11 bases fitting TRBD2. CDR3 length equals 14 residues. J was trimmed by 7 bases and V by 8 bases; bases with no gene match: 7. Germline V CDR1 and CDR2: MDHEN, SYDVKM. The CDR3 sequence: CASLTSGGWNEQFF. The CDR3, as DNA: TGTGCCAGCCTCACTAGCGGGGGATGGAATGAGCAGTTCTTC.

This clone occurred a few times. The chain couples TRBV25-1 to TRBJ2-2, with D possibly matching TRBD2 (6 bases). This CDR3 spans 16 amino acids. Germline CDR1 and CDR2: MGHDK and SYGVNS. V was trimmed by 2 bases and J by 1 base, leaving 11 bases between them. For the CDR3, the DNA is TGTGCCAGCAGTGAAGTGGGACTGCAGAACACCGGGGAGCTGTTTTTT. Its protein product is CASSEVGLQNTGELFF.

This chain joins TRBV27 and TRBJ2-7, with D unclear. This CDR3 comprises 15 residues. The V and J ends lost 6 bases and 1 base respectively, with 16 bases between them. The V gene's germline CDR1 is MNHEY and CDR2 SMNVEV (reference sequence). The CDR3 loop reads CASSPEGRLSYEQYF. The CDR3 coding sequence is TGTGCCAGCAGCCCAGAAGGCAGGCTGTCCTACGAGCAGTACTTC.

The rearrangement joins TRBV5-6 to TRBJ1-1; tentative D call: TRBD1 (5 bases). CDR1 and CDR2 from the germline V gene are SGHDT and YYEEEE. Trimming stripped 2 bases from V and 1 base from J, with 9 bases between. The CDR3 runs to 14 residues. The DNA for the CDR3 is TGTGCCAGCAGCTTTGGGACTGGGAACACTGAAGCTTTCTTT. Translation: CASSFGTGNTEAFF.

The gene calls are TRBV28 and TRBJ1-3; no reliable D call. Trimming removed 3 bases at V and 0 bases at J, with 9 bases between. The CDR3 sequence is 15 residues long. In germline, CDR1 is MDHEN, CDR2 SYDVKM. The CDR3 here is CASSFNMGSGNTIYF. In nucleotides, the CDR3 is TGTGCCAGCAGTTTTAATATGGGCTCTGGAAACACCATATATTTT. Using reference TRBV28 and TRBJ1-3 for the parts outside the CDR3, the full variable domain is DVKVTQSSRYLVKRTGEKVFLECVQDMDHENMFWYRQDPGLGLRLIYFSYDVKMKEKGDIPEGYSVSREKKERFSLILESASTNQTSMYLCASSFNMGSGNTIYFGEGSWLTVV.

The CDR3, as DNA: TGTGCCAGCAGTGTGAACACTGAAGCTTTCTTT. Translating it yields CASSVNTEAFF. The gene calls are TRBV6-6 and TRBJ1-1; the D is unclear. Germline CDR1 MNHNY, CDR2 SVGAGI (reference sequence). Trimming took off 5 bases at V and 0 bases at J, with 1 base between the two ends. The CDR3 runs to 11 residues.

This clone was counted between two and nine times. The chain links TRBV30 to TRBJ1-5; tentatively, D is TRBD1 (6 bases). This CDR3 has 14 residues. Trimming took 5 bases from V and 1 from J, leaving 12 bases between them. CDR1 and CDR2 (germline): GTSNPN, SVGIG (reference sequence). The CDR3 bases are TGTGCCTGGGGGACACAATCCAGCAATCAGCCCCAGCATTTT. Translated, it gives CAWGTQSSNQPQHF.

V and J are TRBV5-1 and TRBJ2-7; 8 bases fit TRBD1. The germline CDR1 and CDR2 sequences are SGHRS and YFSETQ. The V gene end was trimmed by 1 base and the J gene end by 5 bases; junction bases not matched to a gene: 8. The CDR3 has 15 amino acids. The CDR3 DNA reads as TGCGCCAGCAGCTTGCCGCAGGGGGCAGTCAACGAGCAGTACTTC. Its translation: CASSLPQGAVNEQYF.

The CDR3 spells CASSLAGGADTQYF. The CDR3 nucleotides are TGTGCCAGCAGCTTAGCGGGAGGGGCAGATACGCAGTATTTT. This sequence joins TRBV11-2 and TRBJ2-3; TRBD2 matches at 8 bases. The germline gives CDR1 SGHAT, CDR2 FQNNGV. V trimming: 1 base; J trimming: 4 bases; junction bases outside the gene matches: 1. The CDR3 runs 14 residues.

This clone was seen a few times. The CDR3 nucleotides are TGTGCCAGCAGCTTGGATCGAGGGTCCGGGGAGCTGTTTTTT. It specifies CASSLDRGSGELFF. The chain couples TRBV5-4 to TRBJ2-2; D may be TRBD2 (5 bases). V was shortened by 0 bases and J by 6 bases, with 9 bases between the two germline ends. The CDR3 is 14 residues long. Per the germline V gene, CDR1 is SGHNT and CDR2 is YYREEE (reference sequence).

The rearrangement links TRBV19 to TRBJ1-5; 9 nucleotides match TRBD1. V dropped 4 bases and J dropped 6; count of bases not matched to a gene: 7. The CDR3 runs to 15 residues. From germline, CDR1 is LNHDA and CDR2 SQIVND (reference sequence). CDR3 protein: CASSTTGGASQPQHF. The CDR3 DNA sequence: TGTGCCAGTAGTACCACAGGGGGCGCAAGTCAGCCCCAGCATTTT.